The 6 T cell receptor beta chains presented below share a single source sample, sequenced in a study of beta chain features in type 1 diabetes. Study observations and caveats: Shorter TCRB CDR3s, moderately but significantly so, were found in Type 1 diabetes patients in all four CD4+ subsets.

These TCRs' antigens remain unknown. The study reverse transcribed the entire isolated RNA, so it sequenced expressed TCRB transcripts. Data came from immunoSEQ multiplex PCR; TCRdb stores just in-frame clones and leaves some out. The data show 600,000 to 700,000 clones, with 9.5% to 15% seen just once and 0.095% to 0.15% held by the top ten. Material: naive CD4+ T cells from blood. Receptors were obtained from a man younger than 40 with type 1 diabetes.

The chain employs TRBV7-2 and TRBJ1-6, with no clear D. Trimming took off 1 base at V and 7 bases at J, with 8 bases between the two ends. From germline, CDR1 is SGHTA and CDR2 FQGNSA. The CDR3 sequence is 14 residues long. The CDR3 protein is CASSLVAENSPLHF. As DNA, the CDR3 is TGTGCCAGCAGCTTAGTGGCCGAGAATTCACCCCTCCACTTT.

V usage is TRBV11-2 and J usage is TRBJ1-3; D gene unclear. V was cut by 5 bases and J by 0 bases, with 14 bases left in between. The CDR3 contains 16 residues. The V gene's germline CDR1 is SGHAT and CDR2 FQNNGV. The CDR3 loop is CASSPSSGYSGNTIYF. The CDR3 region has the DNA TGTGCCAGCAGCCCCTCGTCGGGGTACTCTGGAAACACCATATATTTT.

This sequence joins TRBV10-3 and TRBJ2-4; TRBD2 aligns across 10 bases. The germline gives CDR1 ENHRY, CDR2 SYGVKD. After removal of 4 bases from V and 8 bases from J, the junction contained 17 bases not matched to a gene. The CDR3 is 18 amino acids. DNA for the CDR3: TGTGCCATCAGTGTCATCCCGGCTAGCGGGGGCGTTGGGGACATTCAGTACTTC. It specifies CAISVIPASGGVGDIQYF.

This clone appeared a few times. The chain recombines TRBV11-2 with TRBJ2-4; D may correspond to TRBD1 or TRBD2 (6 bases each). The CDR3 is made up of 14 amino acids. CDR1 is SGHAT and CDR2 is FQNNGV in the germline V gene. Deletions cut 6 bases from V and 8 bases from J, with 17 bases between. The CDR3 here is CASRMGGRVDIQYF. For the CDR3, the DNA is TGTGCCAGCAGGATGGGGGGCAGGGTGGACATTCAGTACTTC. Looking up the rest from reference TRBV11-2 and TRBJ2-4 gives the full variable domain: EAGVAQSPRYKIIEKRQSVAFWCNPISGHATLYWYQQILGQGPKLLIQFQNNGVVDDSQLPKDRFSAERLKGVDSTLKIQPAKLEDSAVYLCASRMGGRVDIQYFGAGTRLSVL.

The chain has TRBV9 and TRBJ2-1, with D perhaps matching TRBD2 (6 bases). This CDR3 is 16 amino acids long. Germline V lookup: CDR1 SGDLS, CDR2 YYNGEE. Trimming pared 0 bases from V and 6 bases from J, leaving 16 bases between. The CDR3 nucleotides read TGTGCCAGCAGCGTAGTCAGGGACTCCCTCCGCAATGAGCAGTTCTTC. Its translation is CASSVVRDSLRNEQFF.

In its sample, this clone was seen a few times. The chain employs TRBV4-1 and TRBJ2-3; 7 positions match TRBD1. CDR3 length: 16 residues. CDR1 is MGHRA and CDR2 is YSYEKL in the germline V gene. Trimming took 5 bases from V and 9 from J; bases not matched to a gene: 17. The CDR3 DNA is TGCGCCAGCAGCGATTTCTCCAGGGGGAAAGGTGAAACGCAGTATTTT. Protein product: CASSDFSRGKGETQYF.